This TCR beta chain was found in a study of somatic mutations in cytotoxic T cells in rheumatoid arthritis. The overall study: Patient blood was drawn as 30 ml EDTA; the draw came right after diagnosis and before any treatment.

Trimming pared 6 bases from V and 5 bases from J, leaving 4 bases between. The CDR3 runs 11 residues. Germline V gene sequence: CDR1 MNHNY, CDR2 SVGAGI (reference sequence). Profiled with immunoSEQ multiplex PCR; TCRdb holds only in-frame clones, not every one. The sample lists 25,000 to 30,000 clones, more than 75% occurring once. The receptor was derived from an adult with rheumatoid arthritis. This chain links TRBV6-6 with TRBJ2-2; D unresolved. The source material was CD8+ T cells sorted from blood. CDR3 sequence (DNA): TGTGCCAGCAGGTCGACCGGGGAGCTGTTTTTT. Protein product: CASRSTGELFF.